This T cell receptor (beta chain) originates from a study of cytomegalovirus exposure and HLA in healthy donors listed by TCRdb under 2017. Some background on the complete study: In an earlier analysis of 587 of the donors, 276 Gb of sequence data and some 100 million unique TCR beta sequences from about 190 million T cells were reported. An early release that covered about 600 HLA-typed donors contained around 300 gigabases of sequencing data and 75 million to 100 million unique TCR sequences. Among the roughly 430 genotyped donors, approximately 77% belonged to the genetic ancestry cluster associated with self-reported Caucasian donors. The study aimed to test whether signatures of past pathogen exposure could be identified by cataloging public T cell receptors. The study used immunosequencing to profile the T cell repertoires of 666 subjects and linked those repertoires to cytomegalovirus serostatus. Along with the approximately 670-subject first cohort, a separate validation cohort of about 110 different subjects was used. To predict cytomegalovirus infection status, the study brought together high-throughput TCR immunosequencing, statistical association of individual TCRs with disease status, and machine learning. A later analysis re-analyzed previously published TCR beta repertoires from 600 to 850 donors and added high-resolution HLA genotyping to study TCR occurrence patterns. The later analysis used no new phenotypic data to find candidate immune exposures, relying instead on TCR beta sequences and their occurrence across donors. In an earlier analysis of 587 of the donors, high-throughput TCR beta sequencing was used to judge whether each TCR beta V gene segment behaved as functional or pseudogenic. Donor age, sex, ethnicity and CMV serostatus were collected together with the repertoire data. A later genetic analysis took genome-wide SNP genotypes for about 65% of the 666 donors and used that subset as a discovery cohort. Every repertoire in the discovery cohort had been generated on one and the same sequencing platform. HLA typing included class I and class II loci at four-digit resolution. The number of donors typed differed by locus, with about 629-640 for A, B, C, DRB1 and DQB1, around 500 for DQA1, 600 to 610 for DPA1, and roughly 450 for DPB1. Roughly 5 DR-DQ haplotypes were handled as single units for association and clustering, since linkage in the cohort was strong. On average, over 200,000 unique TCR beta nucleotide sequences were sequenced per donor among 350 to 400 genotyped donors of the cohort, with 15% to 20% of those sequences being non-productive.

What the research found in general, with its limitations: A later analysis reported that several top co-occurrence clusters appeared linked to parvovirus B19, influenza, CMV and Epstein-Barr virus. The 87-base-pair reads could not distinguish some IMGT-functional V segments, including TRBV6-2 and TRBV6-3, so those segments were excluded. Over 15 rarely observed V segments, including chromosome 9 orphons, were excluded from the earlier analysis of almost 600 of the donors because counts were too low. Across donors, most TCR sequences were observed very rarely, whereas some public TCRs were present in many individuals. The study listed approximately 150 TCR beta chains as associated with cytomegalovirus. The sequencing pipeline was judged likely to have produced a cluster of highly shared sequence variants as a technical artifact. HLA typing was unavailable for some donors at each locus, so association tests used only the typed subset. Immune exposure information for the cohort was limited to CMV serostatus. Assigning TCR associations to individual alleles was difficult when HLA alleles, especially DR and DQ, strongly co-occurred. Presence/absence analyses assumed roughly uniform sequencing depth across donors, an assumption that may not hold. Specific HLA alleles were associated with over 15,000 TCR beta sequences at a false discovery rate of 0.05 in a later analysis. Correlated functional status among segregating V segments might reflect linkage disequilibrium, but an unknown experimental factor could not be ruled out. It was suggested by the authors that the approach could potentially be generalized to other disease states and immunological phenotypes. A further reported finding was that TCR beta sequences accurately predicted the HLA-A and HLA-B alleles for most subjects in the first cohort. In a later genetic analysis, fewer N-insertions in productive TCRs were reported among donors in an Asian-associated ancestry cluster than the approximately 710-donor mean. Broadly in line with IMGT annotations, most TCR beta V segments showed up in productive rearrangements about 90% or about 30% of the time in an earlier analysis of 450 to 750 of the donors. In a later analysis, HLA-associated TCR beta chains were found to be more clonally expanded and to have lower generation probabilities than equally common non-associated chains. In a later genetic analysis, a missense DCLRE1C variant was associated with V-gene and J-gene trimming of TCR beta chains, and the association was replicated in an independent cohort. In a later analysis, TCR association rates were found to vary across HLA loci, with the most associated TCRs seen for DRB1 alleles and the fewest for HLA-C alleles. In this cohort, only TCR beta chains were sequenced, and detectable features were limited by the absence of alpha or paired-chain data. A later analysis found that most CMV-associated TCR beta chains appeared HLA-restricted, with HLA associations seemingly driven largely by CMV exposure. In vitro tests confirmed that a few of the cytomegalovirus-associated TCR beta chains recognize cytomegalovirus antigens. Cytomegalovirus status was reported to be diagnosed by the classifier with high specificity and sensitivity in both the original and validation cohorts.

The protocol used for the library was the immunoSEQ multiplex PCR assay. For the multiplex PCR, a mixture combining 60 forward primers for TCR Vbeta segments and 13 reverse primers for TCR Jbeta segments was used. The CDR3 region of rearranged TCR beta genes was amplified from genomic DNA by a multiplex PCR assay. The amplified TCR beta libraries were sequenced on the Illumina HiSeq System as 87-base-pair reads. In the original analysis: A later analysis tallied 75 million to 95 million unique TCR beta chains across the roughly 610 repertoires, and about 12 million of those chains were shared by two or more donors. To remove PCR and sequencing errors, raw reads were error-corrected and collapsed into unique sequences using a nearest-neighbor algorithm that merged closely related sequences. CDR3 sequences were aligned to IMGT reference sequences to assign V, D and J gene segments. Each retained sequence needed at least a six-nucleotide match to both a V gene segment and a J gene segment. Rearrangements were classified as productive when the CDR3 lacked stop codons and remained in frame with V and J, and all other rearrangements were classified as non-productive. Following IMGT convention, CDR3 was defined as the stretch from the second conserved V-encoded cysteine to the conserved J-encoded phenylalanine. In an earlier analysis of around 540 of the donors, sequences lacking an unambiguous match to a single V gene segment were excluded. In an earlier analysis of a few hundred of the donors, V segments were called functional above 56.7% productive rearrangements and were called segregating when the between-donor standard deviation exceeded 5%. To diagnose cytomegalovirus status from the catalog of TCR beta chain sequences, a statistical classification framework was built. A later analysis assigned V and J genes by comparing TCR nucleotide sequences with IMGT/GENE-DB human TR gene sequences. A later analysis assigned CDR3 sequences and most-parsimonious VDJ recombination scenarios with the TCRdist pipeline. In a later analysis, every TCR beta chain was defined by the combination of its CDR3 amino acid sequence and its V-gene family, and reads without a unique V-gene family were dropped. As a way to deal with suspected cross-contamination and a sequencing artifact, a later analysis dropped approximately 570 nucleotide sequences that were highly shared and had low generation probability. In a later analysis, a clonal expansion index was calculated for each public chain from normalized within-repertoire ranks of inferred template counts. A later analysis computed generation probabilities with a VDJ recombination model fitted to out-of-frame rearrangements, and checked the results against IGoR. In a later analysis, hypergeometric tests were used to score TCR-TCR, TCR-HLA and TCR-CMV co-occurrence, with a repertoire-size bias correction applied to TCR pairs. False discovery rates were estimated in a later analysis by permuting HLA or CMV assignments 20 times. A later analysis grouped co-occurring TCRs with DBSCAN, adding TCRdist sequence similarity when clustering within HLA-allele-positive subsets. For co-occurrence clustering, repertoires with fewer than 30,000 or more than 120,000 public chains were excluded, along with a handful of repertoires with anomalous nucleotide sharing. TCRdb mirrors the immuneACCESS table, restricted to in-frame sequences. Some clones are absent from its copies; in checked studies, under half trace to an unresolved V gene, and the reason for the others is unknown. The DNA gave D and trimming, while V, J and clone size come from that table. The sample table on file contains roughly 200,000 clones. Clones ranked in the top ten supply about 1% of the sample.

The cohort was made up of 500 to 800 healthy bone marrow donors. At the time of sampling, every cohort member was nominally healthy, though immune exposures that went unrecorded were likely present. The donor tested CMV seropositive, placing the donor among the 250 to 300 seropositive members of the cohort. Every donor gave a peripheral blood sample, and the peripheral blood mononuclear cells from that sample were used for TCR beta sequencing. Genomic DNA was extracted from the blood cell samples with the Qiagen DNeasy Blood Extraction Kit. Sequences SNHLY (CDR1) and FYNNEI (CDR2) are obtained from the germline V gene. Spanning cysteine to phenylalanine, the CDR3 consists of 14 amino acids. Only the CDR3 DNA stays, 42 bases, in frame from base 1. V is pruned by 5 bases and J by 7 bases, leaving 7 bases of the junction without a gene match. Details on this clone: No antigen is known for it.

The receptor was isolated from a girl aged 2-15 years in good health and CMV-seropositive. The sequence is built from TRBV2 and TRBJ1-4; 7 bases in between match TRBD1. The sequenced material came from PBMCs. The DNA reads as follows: TGTGCCAGCAGTCCGACAGGGATCCGTGAAAAACTGTTTTTT. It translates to CASSPTGIREKLFF.